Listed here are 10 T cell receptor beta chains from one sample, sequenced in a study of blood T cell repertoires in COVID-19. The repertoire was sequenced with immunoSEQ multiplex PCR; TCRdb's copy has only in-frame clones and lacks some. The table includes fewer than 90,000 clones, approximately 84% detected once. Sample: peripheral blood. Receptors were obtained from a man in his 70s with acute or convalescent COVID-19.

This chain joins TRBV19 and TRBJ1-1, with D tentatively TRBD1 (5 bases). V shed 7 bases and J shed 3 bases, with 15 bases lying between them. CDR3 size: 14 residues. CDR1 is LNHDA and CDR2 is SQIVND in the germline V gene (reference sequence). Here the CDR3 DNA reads TGTGCCAGTATTACGACCGGGGGTTACACTGAAGCTTTCTTT. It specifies CASITTGGYTEAFF.

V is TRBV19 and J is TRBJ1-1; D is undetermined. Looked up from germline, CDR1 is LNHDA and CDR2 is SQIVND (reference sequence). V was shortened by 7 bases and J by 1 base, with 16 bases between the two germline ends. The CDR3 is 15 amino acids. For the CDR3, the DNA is TGTGCCAGTATACGAAACCGGGGAGGGAACACTGAAGCTTTCTTT. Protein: CASIRNRGGNTEAFF.

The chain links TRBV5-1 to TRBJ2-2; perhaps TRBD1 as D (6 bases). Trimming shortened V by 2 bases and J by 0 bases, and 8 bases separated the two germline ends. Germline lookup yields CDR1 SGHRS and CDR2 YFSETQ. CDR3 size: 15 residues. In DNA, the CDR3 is TGCGCCAGCAGCTTCGGGACACCGAACACCGGGGAGCTGTTTTTT. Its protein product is CASSFGTPNTGELFF.

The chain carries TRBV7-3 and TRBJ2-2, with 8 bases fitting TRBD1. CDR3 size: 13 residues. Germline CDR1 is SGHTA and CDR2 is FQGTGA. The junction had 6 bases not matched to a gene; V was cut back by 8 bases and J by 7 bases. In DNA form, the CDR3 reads TGTGCCAGCCGACAGGGGTCGGACGGGGAGCTGTTTTTT. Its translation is CASRQGSDGELFF.

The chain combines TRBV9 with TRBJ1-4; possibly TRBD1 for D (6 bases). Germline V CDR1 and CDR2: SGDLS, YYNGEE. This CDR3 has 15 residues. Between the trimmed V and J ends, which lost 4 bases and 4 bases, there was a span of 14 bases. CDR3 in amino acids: CASSSRTASNEKLFF. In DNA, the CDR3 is TGTGCCAGCAGCTCCCGGACAGCAAGTAATGAAAAACTGTTTTTT.

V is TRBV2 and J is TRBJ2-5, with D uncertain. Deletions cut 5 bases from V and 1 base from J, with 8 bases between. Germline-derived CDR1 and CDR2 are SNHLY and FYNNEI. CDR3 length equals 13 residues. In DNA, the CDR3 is TGTGCCAGCAGTTATGAGGCCCAAGAGACCCAGTACTTC. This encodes CASSYEAQETQYF.

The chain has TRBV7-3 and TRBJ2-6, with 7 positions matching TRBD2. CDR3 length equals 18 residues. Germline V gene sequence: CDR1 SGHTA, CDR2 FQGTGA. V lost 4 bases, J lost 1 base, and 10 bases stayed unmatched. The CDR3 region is CASSSPTSLTSGANVLTF. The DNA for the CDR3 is TGTGCCAGCAGCTCTCCGACTAGCCTAACATCTGGGGCCAACGTCCTGACTTTC.

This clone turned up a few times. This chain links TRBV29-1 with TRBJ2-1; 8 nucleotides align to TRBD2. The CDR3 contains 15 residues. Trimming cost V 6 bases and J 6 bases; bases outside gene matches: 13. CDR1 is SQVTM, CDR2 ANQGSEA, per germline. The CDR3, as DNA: TGCAGCGTGGCCCTCCCGCGGGGGGCTGGCAATGAGCAGTTCTTC. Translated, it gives CSVALPRGAGNEQFF.

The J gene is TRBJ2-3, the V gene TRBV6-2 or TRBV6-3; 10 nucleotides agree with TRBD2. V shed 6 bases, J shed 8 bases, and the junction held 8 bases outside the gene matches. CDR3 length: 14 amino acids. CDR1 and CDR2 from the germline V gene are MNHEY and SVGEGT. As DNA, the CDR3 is TGTGCCAGCAGCCGAGAGCGGGGGGGCAGTACGCAGTATTTT. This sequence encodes CASSRERGGSTQYF.

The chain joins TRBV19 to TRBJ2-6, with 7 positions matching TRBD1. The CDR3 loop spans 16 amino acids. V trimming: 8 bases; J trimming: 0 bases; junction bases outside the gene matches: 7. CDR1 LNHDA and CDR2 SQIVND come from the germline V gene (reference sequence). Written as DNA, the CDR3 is TGTGCCAGTTGCCTGGCAGGGGGCTCTGGGGCCAACGTCCTGACTTTC. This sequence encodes CASCLAGGSGANVLTF. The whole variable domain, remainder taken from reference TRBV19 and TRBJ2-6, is DGGITQSPKYLFRKEGQNVTLSCEQNLNHDAMYWYRQDPGQGLRLIYYSQIVNDFQKGDIAEGYSVSREKKESFPLTVTSAQKNPTAFYLCASCLAGGSGANVLTFGAGSRLTVL.